These T cell receptor beta chains were read from a single sample in a study of T-cell reconstitution after alpha-beta-depleted transplantation in children. One entry per CDR3 protein results from TCRdb running MiXCR on the PCR reads. The sample yields 70,000 or so distinct CDR3 sequences, roughly a tenth seen once. The sample was PBMCs, taken before TCRalphabeta/CD19-depleted stem cell transplant. The source is a boy between 10 and 17 years old with acute myeloid leukemia, due to receive a stem cell transplant. CDR3s include the opening cysteine and the closing phenylalanine or tryptophan. The order of the fields is J gene, clone size, V gene, D gene, CDR3 protein, CDR3 DNA. D genes are given only for firm matches. Some rows mark clone size as missing; the rest say once, few, many or name a class of expanded clone.

j_gene: TRBJ1-5
abundance: -
v_gene: TRBV12-3/TRBV12-4
d_gene: -
CDR3aa: CASSLAALTQGLYQPQHF
CDR3nt: TGTGCCAGCAGCCTCGCCGCCCTGACCCAAGGACTTTATCAGCCCCAGCATTTT

j_gene: TRBJ1-3
abundance: many
v_gene: TRBV5-1
d_gene: -
CDR3aa: CASSLVGGDSGNTIYF
CDR3nt: TGCGCCAGCAGCTTGGTTGGGGGAGACTCTGGAAACACCATATATTTT

j_gene: TRBJ2-5
abundance: many
v_gene: TRBV5-1
d_gene: TRBD1
CDR3aa: CASSLAWDRGTQYF
CDR3nt: TGCGCCAGCAGCTTGGCCTGGGACAGGGGTACCCAGTACTTC

j_gene: TRBJ2-1
abundance: many
v_gene: TRBV3-1
d_gene: -
CDR3aa: CASSQVGGGASSYNEQFF
CDR3nt: TGTGCCAGCAGCCAAGTAGGGGGCGGGGCAAGCTCCTACAATGAGCAGTTCTTC

j_gene: TRBJ2-2
abundance: many
v_gene: TRBV5-1
d_gene: TRBD1
CDR3aa: CASSVLGQGLRAGELFF
CDR3nt: TGCGCCAGCAGCGTACTGGGACAGGGGCTCAGAGCCGGGGAGCTGTTTTTT

j_gene: TRBJ2-1
abundance: many
v_gene: TRBV20-1
d_gene: TRBD2
CDR3aa: CSARSGREGVRNEQFF
CDR3nt: TGCAGTGCTAGATCTGGCAGGGAGGGCGTTAGGAATGAGCAGTTCTTC

j_gene: TRBJ2-3
abundance: -
v_gene: TRBV20-1
d_gene: TRBD2
CDR3aa: CSARGGAGGTDTQYF
CDR3nt: TGCAGTGCTAGAGGGGGAGCGGGAGGCACAGATACGCAGTATTTT

j_gene: TRBJ1-1
abundance: many
v_gene: TRBV6-6
d_gene: TRBD1
CDR3aa: CASKTGADTEAFF
CDR3nt: TGTGCCAGCAAGACAGGGGCCGACACTGAAGCTTTCTTT

j_gene: TRBJ2-3
abundance: many
v_gene: TRBV6-5
d_gene: TRBD2
CDR3aa: CASSHGTNRPSPDTQYF
CDR3nt: TGTGCCAGCAGTCACGGGACTAACCGACCATCACCAGATACGCAGTATTTT

j_gene: TRBJ1-6
abundance: many
v_gene: TRBV7-8
d_gene: TRBD1
CDR3aa: CASSHGTGGNSPLHF
CDR3nt: TGTGCCAGCAGCCACGGGACAGGGGGTAATTCACCCCTCCACTTT

j_gene: TRBJ2-5
abundance: -
v_gene: TRBV5-8
d_gene: -
CDR3aa: CASSLLRRNPQETQYF
CDR3nt: TGTGCCAGCAGCTTGTTGCGGCGAAACCCCCAAGAGACCCAGTACTTC

j_gene: TRBJ2-1
abundance: many
v_gene: TRBV19
d_gene: -
CDR3aa: CASSVYNEQFF
CDR3nt: TGTGCCAGTAGCGTTTACAATGAGCAGTTCTTC

j_gene: TRBJ2-2
abundance: many
v_gene: TRBV4-2
d_gene: TRBD2
CDR3aa: CASSQEALAGAGELFF
CDR3nt: TGTGCCAGCAGCCAAGAAGCGCTAGCGGGGGCCGGGGAGCTGTTTTTT

j_gene: TRBJ2-7
abundance: -
v_gene: TRBV27
d_gene: -
CDR3aa: CASSYLAAALNPYEQYF
CDR3nt: TGTGCCAGCAGTTACCTGGCCGCCGCCTTAAACCCCTACGAGCAGTACTTC

j_gene: TRBJ2-2
abundance: many
v_gene: TRBV5-1
d_gene: -
CDR3aa: CASSLRVSGSRNTGELFF
CDR3nt: TGCGCCAGCAGCTTGAGGGTCAGTGGGTCGAGGAACACCGGGGAGCTGTTTTTT

j_gene: TRBJ1-5
abundance: many
v_gene: TRBV27
d_gene: -
CDR3aa: CASSTRPTLYSNQPQHF
CDR3nt: TGTGCCAGCAGCACACGACCGACACTTTATAGCAATCAGCCCCAGCATTTT

j_gene: TRBJ2-1
abundance: few
v_gene: TRBV7-9
d_gene: -
CDR3aa: CASSLVGPLGGADEQFF
CDR3nt: TGTGCCAGCAGCTTAGTAGGGCCCTTGGGGGGGGCCGATGAGCAGTTCTTC

j_gene: TRBJ2-3
abundance: many
v_gene: TRBV5-4
d_gene: -
CDR3aa: CASSLDFGTDTQYF
CDR3nt: TGTGCCAGCAGCTTGGATTTCGGCACAGATACGCAGTATTTT

j_gene: TRBJ1-2
abundance: many
v_gene: TRBV5-6
d_gene: -
CDR3aa: CASSRPDRTFNGYTF
CDR3nt: TGTGCCAGCAGCCGCCCGGACCGGACATTCAATGGCTACACCTTC

j_gene: TRBJ2-3
abundance: -
v_gene: TRBV7-8
d_gene: TRBD2
CDR3aa: CASSLWREGTDTQYF
CDR3nt: TGTGCCAGCAGCTTATGGCGGGAGGGGACAGATACGCAGTATTTT

j_gene: TRBJ2-1
abundance: -
v_gene: TRBV19
d_gene: TRBD2
CDR3aa: CASSIPSGSPNEQFF
CDR3nt: TGTGCCAGTAGTATTCCTAGCGGGAGTCCCAATGAGCAGTTCTTC

j_gene: TRBJ2-3
abundance: many
v_gene: TRBV21-1
d_gene: -
CDR3aa: CASSKRGEQSTDTQYF
CDR3nt: TGTGCCAGCAGCAAAAGGGGGGAACAGTCCACAGATACGCAGTATTTT

j_gene: TRBJ2-2
abundance: many
v_gene: TRBV29-1
d_gene: TRBD2
CDR3aa: CSVERYRLAGGTGELFF
CDR3nt: TGCAGCGTTGAACGTTATCGGCTAGCGGGGGGGACCGGGGAGCTGTTTTTT

j_gene: TRBJ2-3
abundance: -
v_gene: TRBV9
d_gene: -
CDR3aa: CASSKGDTQYF
CDR3nt: TGTGCCAGCAGCAAGGGGGATACGCAGTATTTT

j_gene: TRBJ1-1
abundance: many
v_gene: TRBV20-1
d_gene: -
CDR3aa: CSARADSHTEAFF
CDR3nt: TGCAGTGCTAGGGCCGACAGTCACACTGAAGCTTTCTTT

j_gene: TRBJ2-7
abundance: many
v_gene: TRBV12-3/TRBV12-4
d_gene: TRBD2
CDR3aa: CASSGTSGALAYEQYF
CDR3nt: TGTGCCAGCTCCGGGACTAGCGGGGCCCTAGCCTACGAGCAGTACTTC

j_gene: TRBJ1-1
abundance: few
v_gene: TRBV30
d_gene: -
CDR3aa: CAWSVVRGAEAFF
CDR3nt: TGTGCCTGGAGTGTGGTCCGGGGCGCTGAAGCTTTCTTT

j_gene: TRBJ1-5
abundance: many
v_gene: TRBV12-3/TRBV12-4
d_gene: -
CDR3aa: CASTLGQSNQPQHF
CDR3nt: TGTGCCAGCACTCTCGGACAGAGCAATCAGCCCCAGCATTTT

j_gene: TRBJ2-1
abundance: many
v_gene: TRBV20-1
d_gene: TRBD2
CDR3aa: CSARLPGLAAEQFF
CDR3nt: TGCAGTGCTAGACTCCCGGGACTAGCTGCTGAGCAGTTCTTC

j_gene: TRBJ1-3
abundance: many
v_gene: TRBV7-9
d_gene: -
CDR3aa: CASSLPQGTGNTIYF
CDR3nt: TGTGCCAGCAGCTTACCCCAGGGAACAGGAAACACCATATATTTT

j_gene: TRBJ2-1
abundance: many
v_gene: TRBV20-1
d_gene: TRBD1
CDR3aa: CSARDPGQAYNEQFF
CDR3nt: TGCAGTGCTAGAGATCCGGGACAGGCTTACAATGAGCAGTTCTTC

j_gene: TRBJ2-3
abundance: many
v_gene: TRBV7-7
d_gene: TRBD2
CDR3aa: CASSFLGGGTDTQYF
CDR3nt: TGTGCCAGCAGCTTTCTCGGGGGGGGCACAGATACGCAGTATTTT

j_gene: TRBJ2-1
abundance: -
v_gene: TRBV5-1
d_gene: -
CDR3aa: CASSLTDSYYEQFF
CDR3nt: TGCGCCAGCAGCTTAACAGACTCCTACTATGAGCAGTTCTTC

j_gene: TRBJ2-1
abundance: many
v_gene: TRBV5-6
d_gene: TRBD1
CDR3aa: CASSYRQGSSYNEQFF
CDR3nt: TGTGCCAGCAGCTATAGACAGGGGAGCTCCTACAATGAGCAGTTCTTC

j_gene: TRBJ1-1
abundance: many
v_gene: TRBV25-1
d_gene: -
CDR3aa: CASSGGVKAFF
CDR3nt: TGTGCCAGCAGTGGTGGGGTTAAAGCTTTCTTT

j_gene: TRBJ2-7
abundance: -
v_gene: TRBV30
d_gene: -
CDR3aa: CAWSFYNLGEQYF
CDR3nt: TGTGCCTGGAGTTTTTACAACCTTGGGGAGCAGTACTTC

j_gene: TRBJ1-3
abundance: -
v_gene: TRBV5-1
d_gene: -
CDR3aa: CASSPRVGNTIYF
CDR3nt: TGCGCCAGCAGCCCCCGGGTGGGCAACACCATATATTTT

j_gene: TRBJ2-7
abundance: -
v_gene: TRBV30
d_gene: TRBD1
CDR3aa: CAWSVRDRGIYEQYF
CDR3nt: TGTGCCTGGAGTGTACGGGACAGGGGTATCTACGAGCAGTACTTC

j_gene: TRBJ2-1
abundance: many
v_gene: TRBV20-1
d_gene: TRBD2
CDR3aa: CSARGPTSGGAYEQFF
CDR3nt: TGCAGTGCTAGAGGCCCTACTAGCGGGGGGGCCTATGAGCAGTTCTTC

j_gene: TRBJ2-5
abundance: many
v_gene: TRBV15
d_gene: -
CDR3aa: CATSREGPAEYQETQYF
CDR3nt: TGTGCCACCAGCAGAGAGGGGCCCGCAGAATACCAAGAGACCCAGTACTTC

j_gene: TRBJ1-1
abundance: many
v_gene: TRBV25-1
d_gene: -
CDR3aa: CASSARHGAQAFF
CDR3nt: TGTGCCAGCAGTGCCCGCCATGGGGCACAAGCTTTCTTT